These 5 T cell receptor beta chains share one sample of origin, sequenced in a study of cytomegalovirus exposure and HLA in healthy donors. PCR amplification relied on 60 Vbeta primers (plus 13 Jbeta primers). The assay was immunoSEQ multiplex PCR, and TCRdb's table has in-frame clones only and misses some. The sample lists 170,000 or so clones, 80% seen once, with 6.5% to 8.5% in the top ten. Sequencing was carried out using PBMCs. The receptors here all came from a man in his thirties or forties in good health and CMV-seropositive.

The gene calls are TRBV5-4 and TRBJ2-1; 12 nucleotides line up with TRBD2. CDR1 and CDR2 (germline): SGHNT, YYREEE (reference sequence). The CDR3 contains 20 residues. J gave up 0 bases and V 4 bases, and 14 bases lay outside the gene matches. CDR3 sequence (DNA): TGTGCCAGCAGCCACCCACTAGCGGGAGGTCAAAAGAGCTCCTACAATGAGCAGTTCTTC. Encoded protein: CASSHPLAGGQKSSYNEQFF.

CDR3 DNA sequence: TGTGCCAGCAGCCCTCTTACCTACGAGCAGTACTTC. This encodes CASSPLTYEQYF. The rearrangement joins TRBV7-9 to TRBJ2-7; D call uncertain. Trimming pared 5 bases from V and 2 bases from J, leaving 7 bases between. This CDR3 region has 12 residues. CDR1 is SEHNR, CDR2 FQNEAQ, per germline (reference sequence).

The gene calls are TRBV5-5 and TRBJ2-7; D gene ambiguous. Germline V gene sequence: CDR1 SGHKS, CDR2 YYEKEE (reference sequence). This CDR3 is built from 11 residues. V shed 4 bases and J shed 9 bases, with 11 bases lying between them. CDR3 loop: CASSDSFGQYF. DNA for the CDR3: TGTGCCAGCAGCGATTCTTTCGGGCAGTACTTC. The whole variable domain, filled in from reference TRBV5-5 and TRBJ2-7, reads DAGVTQSPTHLIKTRGQQVTLRCSPISGHKSVSWYQQVLGQGPQFIFQYYEKEERGRGNFPDRFSARQFPNYSSELNVNALLLGDSALYLCASSDSFGQYFGPGTRLTVT.

In its sample, this clone was seen a few times. The CDR3 spells CASSEVNRDEQYF. CDR3 bases: TGTGCCAGCAGTGAAGTGAACAGGGACGAGCAGTACTTC. V usage is TRBV6-1 and J usage is TRBJ2-7; weak D call: TRBD1 (6 bases). The CDR3 length is 13 residues. Germline V lookup: CDR1 MNHNS, CDR2 SASEGT. V was trimmed by 1 base and J by 5 bases, leaving 9 bases between them.

This sequence joins TRBV11-3 and TRBJ2-3; D unclear. V was cut by 5 bases and J by 4 bases, with 7 bases left in between. The CDR3 extends over 12 amino acids. The germline V gene encodes CDR1 SGHNT and CDR2 YENEEA. The CDR3 is CASSPSSDTQYF. The CDR3 DNA reads as TGTGCCAGCAGCCCGAGTTCAGATACGCAGTATTTT. Full variable domain (missing parts from reference TRBV11-3 and TRBJ2-3): EAGVVQSPRYKIIEKKQPVAFWCNPISGHNTLYWYLQNLGQGPELLIRYENEEAVDDSQLPKDRFSAERLKGVDSTLKIQPAELGDSAVYLCASSPSSDTQYFGPGTRLTVL.